This paragraph reports one T cell receptor (beta chain). Its target is unknown. The CDR3 is 19 residues long. Germline-derived CDR1 and CDR2 are SGDLS and YYNGEE. Germline trimming cut 2 bases from V and 5 bases from J; bases unmatched to any gene: 19. The data are from a study of OX40 agonist ivuxolimab in advanced cancers. Study-wide points: CD8+ T cells showed, on average, more clonal expansion than CD4+ cells.

Generated by immunoSEQ multiplex PCR, the TCRdb table keeps only in-frame clones and is missing some. This sample has tens of thousands of clones, with roughly 80% found just once. The material sequenced was CD4+ or CD8+ T cells sorted from blood, taken in a trial of the OX40 agonist ivuxolimab. The TCR originated in an adult with an advanced solid tumor such as melanoma, head and neck, liver or kidney cancer. The genes are TRBV9 and TRBJ2-5; TRBD1 matches 9 bases. CDR3 coding DNA: TGTGCCAGCAGCGTCAGTTTATCTCACACCACAGGGGGCGAGGAGACCCAGTACTTC. Translation: CASSVSLSHTTGGEETQYF.